This TCR beta chain stems from a study of T cells in localized non-small cell lung cancer. Study outcomes and limitations: Detection in adjacent lung was observed for a median roughly 62 of the top 100 tumor clones.

Repertoires were generated with immunoSEQ multiplex PCR, while TCRdb's copy carries only in-frame clones and drops some. This sample has about 40,000 clones, with approximately 86% found just once. This CDR3 has 15 amino acids. Germline V gene sequence: CDR1 MGHRA, CDR2 YSYEKL. With 4 bases clipped from V and 4 bases from J, the junction kept 10 bases outside the gene matches. As regards this clone: The antigen remains undetermined.

This TCR derives from a man aged 35 to 69 with stage I lung adenocarcinoma. The chain joins TRBV4-1 to TRBJ2-7, with 7 positions matching TRBD1. The sequences come from peripheral blood, collected before any cancer treatment. CDR3 bases: TGCGCCAGCAGCCCGGACGACAGGGCCCGATACGAGCAGTACTTC. Protein: CASSPDDRARYEQYF.